This record covers a single T cell receptor beta chain. Its antigen remains unidentified. These data belong to a study of T cell responses to AZD1222 COVID-19 vaccine. Findings of the study overall: Repertoires were sampled only after the peak T cell response. Epitopes outside B.1.351 and B.1.1.7 mutated regions reportedly drew nearly half of spike TCRs. Only a handful of AZD1222 recipients, roughly six in all, had baseline seropositivity.

Trimming removed 6 bases at V and 5 bases at J, with 16 bases between. CDR1 is KGHSH, CDR2 LQKENI, per germline. The CDR3 is made up of 14 amino acids. Profiled with immunoSEQ multiplex PCR; TCRdb holds only in-frame clones, not every one. This table holds roughly 65,000 clones, about three quarters found once. The TCR sequence derives from an adult in good health. The chain uses TRBV18 and TRBJ1-1, with D perhaps matching TRBD1 (5 bases). The source material was peripheral blood, sampled on day 0 of AZD1222 vaccination. CDR3 protein: CASSGGNSFTEAFF. The CDR3 DNA follows: TGTGCCAGCTCCGGGGGTAATAGTTTTACTGAAGCTTTCTTT.